The 20 T cell receptor beta chains reported below all come from one sample, sequenced in a study of esophageal squamous cell carcinoma under preoperative chemotherapy. A single record per CDR3 protein comes from TCRdb applying MiXCR to the PCR reads. This sample carries approximately 16,000 distinct CDR3 sequences, roughly half of them seen once, and the ten largest clones take roughly 28%. As for time point: before preoperative PTX-NDP chemotherapy. Sample acquisition took place from a patient given preoperative chemotherapy. All receptors come from a human donor with esophageal squamous cell carcinoma. The donor label of this sample is uncertain.

The J gene is TRBJ2-1, the V gene TRBV20-1, with TRBD2 matching over 7 bases. Trimming took 3 bases from V and 3 from J; bases not matched to a gene: 5. From germline, CDR1 is DFQATT and CDR2 SNEGSKA (reference sequence). The CDR3 runs to 14 residues. The CDR3 loop reads CSARAGEDYNEQFF. The CDR3 region has the DNA TGCAGTGCTAGGGCGGGAGAGGACTACAATGAGCAGTTCTTC.

Many counts were recorded for this clonotype. The V call is TRBV7-2, the J call TRBJ1-1, with D perhaps TRBD1 (6 bases). V was pared by 1 base and J by 3 bases, with 12 bases between. This CDR3 spans 15 amino acids. Germline values: CDR1 SGHTA, CDR2 FQGNSA. Here the CDR3 DNA reads TGTGCCAGCAGCTTAGAGGGGGGGCGTGACACTGAAGCTTTCTTT. Translation gives CASSLEGGRDTEAFF.

This sequence joins TRBV7-2 and TRBJ1-2; 9 nucleotides match TRBD1. The CDR3 runs 16 residues. CDR1 is SGHTA, CDR2 FQGNSA, per germline. V lost 0 bases to trimming and J lost 5 bases; unmatched junction nucleotides: 7. CDR3 protein: CASSLAARGQGYGYTF. For the CDR3, the DNA is TGTGCCAGCAGCTTAGCCGCGCGGGGACAGGGTTATGGCTACACCTTC.

In its sample, this clonotype was seen once. The chain is built from TRBV5-1 and TRBJ2-3; 7 nucleotides line up with TRBD1. This CDR3 has 18 amino acids. Unmatched junction bases numbered 10, after V lost 0 bases and J lost 0 bases. Germline-derived CDR1 and CDR2 are SGHRS and YFSETQ. The DNA of the CDR3 is TGCGCCAGCAGCTTGGGACAGGGAACAAGGGTTAGCACAGATACGCAGTATTTT. The encoded protein is CASSLGQGTRVSTDTQYF.

This clonotype was recorded a few times. The chain has TRBV6-1 and TRBJ2-1, with 8 nucleotides matching TRBD2. The last part of the DNA fits TRBJ2-7 better; the J call may be wrong. Germline V CDR1 and CDR2: MNHNS, SASEGT. This CDR3 spans 13 amino acids. DNA of the CDR3: TGTGCCAGCAGTGATCAGCGGGAGCTCGAGCAGTACTTC. The encoded protein is CASSDQRELEQYF.

Note on this clonotype: The conserved phenylalanine or tryptophan normally closing the CDR3 is absent here, so this likely arose from a read error. The V call is TRBV10-3, the J call TRBJ2-5; unclear D gene. Trimming stripped 7 bases from V and 3 bases from J, with 6 bases between. CDR3 length: 11 residues. Per germline, CDR1 ENHRY and CDR2 SYGVKD. CDR3 sequence reads: CAIKSEETQYS. In DNA form, the CDR3 reads TGTGCCATCAAATCTGAAGAGACCCAGTACTCC.

The chain has TRBV12-3 or TRBV12-4 and TRBJ2-3, with no clear D. CDR3 length: 11 amino acids. Trimming cost V 11 bases and J 2 bases, with 8 bases left between them. CDR3 sequence: CAGRDTDTQYF. CDR3 coding DNA: TGTGCCGGCCGCGACACAGATACGCAGTATTTT.

The rearrangement uses TRBV7-3 and TRBJ2-2, with D possibly matching TRBD2 (6 bases). The J call may not be correct, given that the DNA end is closer to TRBJ2-3. This CDR3 region has 15 residues. CDR1 and CDR2 (germline): SGHTA, FQGTGA. CDR3 sequence reads: CASSLQEGSTDTQYF. CDR3 DNA sequence: TGTGCCAGCAGCTTACAGGAGGGGAGCACAGATACGCAGTATTTT.

Comments on this clonotype: One junction end disagrees with the germline gene, perhaps due to a read error. V and J are TRBV7-6 and TRBJ2-5; possibly TRBD1 or TRBD2 for D (5 bases each). Germline CDR1 is SGHVS and CDR2 is FNYEAQ. This CDR3 is built from 14 residues. The DNA for the CDR3 is TGTGCCGGCAGCGGAATAACAGGCCAAGGGACGCAGTACTTT. Protein product: CAGSGITGQGTQYF.

This clonotype was seen only a few times. This rearrangement joins TRBV7-2 to TRBJ2-4, with 7 bases identical to TRBD2. The CDR3 runs to 16 residues. The trim removed 1 base at V and 6 bases at J, leaving 9 bases unmatched. The germline gives CDR1 SGHTA, CDR2 FQGNSA. CDR3 in amino acids: CASSLGASAGTNIQYF. The CDR3 region has the DNA TGTGCCAGCAGCTTAGGAGCCTCAGCGGGAACAAACATTCAGTACTTC.

This clonotype has more than one count but fewer than ten. The chain is built from TRBV6-5 and TRBJ1-1; D may be TRBD1 (5 bases). In germline, CDR1 is MNHEY, CDR2 SVGAGI. This CDR3 has 13 amino acids. The V gene lost 0 bases and the J gene lost 4 bases, with 6 bases spanning the gap. CDR3 loop: CASSYSRGTEAFF. For the CDR3, the DNA is TGTGCCAGCAGTTACTCGAGGGGCACTGAAGCTTTCTTT.

Comment on this clonotype: One junction end disagrees with the germline gene, perhaps due to a read error. J is TRBJ2-4 and V is TRBV7-2; D may be TRBD2 (5 bases). CDR1 is SGHTA and CDR2 is FQGNSA in the germline V gene. CDR3 length: 16 residues. CDR3 region: CASSARRVWAKNTQYF. The DNA for the CDR3 is TGTGCCAGCAGCGCACGGCGGGTGTGGGCCAAAAACACGCAGTACTTT. Full variable domain (rest looked up from reference TRBV7-2 and TRBJ2-4): GAGVSQSPSNKVTEKGKDVELRCDPISGHTALYWYRQSLGQGLEFLIYFQGNSAPDKSGLPSDRFSAERTGGSVSTLTIQRTQQEDSAVYLCASSARRVWAKNTQYFGAGTRLSVL.

This chain joins TRBV6-1 and TRBJ2-3; D is perhaps TRBD1 (5 bases). The CDR3 contains 13 residues. CDR1 MNHNS and CDR2 SASEGT come from the germline V gene. Trimming stripped 5 bases from V and 1 base from J, with 7 bases between. CDR3 DNA sequence: TGTGCCAGCAGTCAAGGGGGCACAGATACGCAGTATTTT. Translation gives CASSQGGTDTQYF.

The rearrangement links TRBV7-2 to TRBJ1-2, with D unresolved. The V gene's germline CDR1 is SGHTA and CDR2 FQGNSA. This CDR3 region has 14 residues. Deletions cut 1 base from V and 6 bases from J, with 12 bases between. DNA of the CDR3: TGTGCCAGCAGCTTAGTTGCGGGGTCTAATGGCTACACCTTC. This gives the protein CASSLVAGSNGYTF. Full variable domain (remainder filled in from reference TRBV7-2 and TRBJ1-2): GAGVSQSPSNKVTEKGKDVELRCDPISGHTALYWYRQSLGQGLEFLIYFQGNSAPDKSGLPSDRFSAERTGGSVSTLTIQRTQQEDSAVYLCASSLVAGSNGYTFGSGTRLTVV.

This clonotype was seen a few times. V usage is TRBV19 and J usage is TRBJ2-5, with 8 bases fitting TRBD2. The CDR3 is made up of 16 amino acids. Trimming took 4 bases from V and 3 from J; bases not matched to a gene: 10. Germline-derived CDR1 and CDR2 are LNHDA and SQIVND (reference sequence). CDR3 DNA: TGTGCCAGTAGTAGAGGACCGGGAGGGATTAAAGAGACCCAGTACTTC. Its protein is CASSRGPGGIKETQYF.

The table lists this clonotype with many counts. Since a much larger clone is just one base distant, this may be a read error. The rearrangement uses TRBV27 and TRBJ2-1; D is unclear. The J call may be wrong; the DNA end is better matched by TRBJ2-7. Per germline, CDR1 MNHEY and CDR2 SMNVEV (reference sequence). CDR3 length: 15 amino acids. In nucleotides, the CDR3 is TGTGCCAGCAGTTTCAGAGCGAACTCCTACAATGAGCAGTACTTC. Its translation: CASSFRANSYNEQYF.

The chain recombines TRBV7-8 with TRBJ1-2, with TRBD1 identical over 8 bases. The J segment lost 8 bases and the V segment lost 1 base, leaving 9 bases of the junction unmatched. The CDR3 consists of 15 residues. Germline V gene data show CDR1 as SGHVS and CDR2 as FQNEAQ. In DNA, the CDR3 is TGTGCCAGCAGCTTAGGGAGACAGGGGCGGTCAGGCTACACCTTC. This sequence encodes CASSLGRQGRSGYTF. The full variable domain, completed using reference TRBV7-8 and TRBJ1-2, is GAGVSQSPRYKVAKRGQDVALRCDPISGHVSLFWYQQALGQGPEFLTYFQNEAQLDKSGLPSDRFFAERPEGSVSTLKIQRTQQEDSAVYLCASSLGRQGRSGYTFGSGTRLTVV.

Ten or more counts support this clonotype. V gene TRBV7-2 combines with J gene TRBJ2-1, with 11 bases fitting TRBD2. Unmatched junction bases numbered 11, after V lost 6 bases and J lost 10 bases. The CDR3 totals 15 residues. Germline V CDR1 and CDR2: SGHTA, FQGNSA. The CDR3 nucleotides are TGTGCCAGCAGACAAAGACTAGCGGGGACCTACGAGCAGTTCTTC. Its translation: CASRQRLAGTYEQFF.

Here the CDR3 DNA reads TGTGCCAGCAGCTTAGGGCTGGCGGAGAACGAGCAGTTCTTC. Translation gives CASSLGLAENEQFF. The rearrangement uses TRBV7-2 and TRBJ2-1; D unresolved. The V end was cut by 1 base, the J end by 10 bases, with 14 bases between. Germline V gene lookup returns CDR1 SGHTA and CDR2 FQGNSA. This CDR3 region has 14 residues.

The chain couples TRBV7-3 to TRBJ2-3; a weak D match, TRBD1 (5 bases). The CDR3 contains 13 residues. V lost 9 bases, J lost 2 bases, and 12 bases lay in between. The germline V gene has CDR1 SGHTA and CDR2 FQGTGA. DNA of the CDR3: TGTGCCAGGGGGCCATGCAACACAGATACGCAGTATTTT. Its protein product is CARGPCNTDTQYF.